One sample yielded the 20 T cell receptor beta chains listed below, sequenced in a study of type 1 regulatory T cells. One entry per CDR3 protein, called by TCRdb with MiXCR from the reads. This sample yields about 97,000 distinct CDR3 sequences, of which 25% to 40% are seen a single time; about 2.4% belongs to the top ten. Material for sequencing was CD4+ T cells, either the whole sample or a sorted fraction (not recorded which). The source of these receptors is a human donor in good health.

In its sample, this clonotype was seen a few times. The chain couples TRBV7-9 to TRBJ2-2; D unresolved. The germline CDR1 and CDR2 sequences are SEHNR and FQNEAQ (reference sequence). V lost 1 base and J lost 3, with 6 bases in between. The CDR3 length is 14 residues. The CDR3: CASSLGAHTGELFF. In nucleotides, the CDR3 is TGTGCCAGCAGCTTAGGAGCCCACACCGGGGAGCTGTTTTTT.

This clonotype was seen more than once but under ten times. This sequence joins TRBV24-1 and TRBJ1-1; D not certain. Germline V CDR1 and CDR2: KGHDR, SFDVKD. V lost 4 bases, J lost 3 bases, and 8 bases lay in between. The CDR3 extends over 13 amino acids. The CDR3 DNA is TGTGCCACCAGTGAAGCAGAGGACACTGAAGCTTTCTTT. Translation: CATSEAEDTEAFF.

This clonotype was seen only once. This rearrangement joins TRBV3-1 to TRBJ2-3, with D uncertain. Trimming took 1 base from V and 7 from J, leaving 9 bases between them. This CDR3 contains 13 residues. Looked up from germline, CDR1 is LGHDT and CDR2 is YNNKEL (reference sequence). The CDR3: CASSQGSTNTQYF. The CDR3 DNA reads TGTGCCAGCAGCCAAGGGTCAACGAATACGCAGTATTTT.

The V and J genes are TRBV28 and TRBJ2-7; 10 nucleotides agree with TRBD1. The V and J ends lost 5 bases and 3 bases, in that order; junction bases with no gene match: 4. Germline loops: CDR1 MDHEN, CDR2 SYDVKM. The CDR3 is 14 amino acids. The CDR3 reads CASSPGDRGYEQYF. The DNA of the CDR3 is TGTGCCAGCAGTCCAGGGGACAGGGGCTACGAGCAGTACTTC.

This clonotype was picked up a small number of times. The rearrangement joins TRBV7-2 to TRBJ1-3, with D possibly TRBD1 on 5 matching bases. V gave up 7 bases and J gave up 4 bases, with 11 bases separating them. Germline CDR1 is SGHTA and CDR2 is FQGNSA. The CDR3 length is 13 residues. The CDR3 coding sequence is TGTGCCAGCACCCGGCGGGACGGAAACACCATATATTTT. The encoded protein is CASTRRDGNTIYF.

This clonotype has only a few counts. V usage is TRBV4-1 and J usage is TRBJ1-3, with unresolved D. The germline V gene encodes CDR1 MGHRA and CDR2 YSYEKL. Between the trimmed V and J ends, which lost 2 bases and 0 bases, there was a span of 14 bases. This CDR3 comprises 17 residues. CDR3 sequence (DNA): TGCGCCAGCAGCCAATTACGTACGGCTGGCTCTGGAAACACCATATATTTT. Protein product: CASSQLRTAGSGNTIYF.

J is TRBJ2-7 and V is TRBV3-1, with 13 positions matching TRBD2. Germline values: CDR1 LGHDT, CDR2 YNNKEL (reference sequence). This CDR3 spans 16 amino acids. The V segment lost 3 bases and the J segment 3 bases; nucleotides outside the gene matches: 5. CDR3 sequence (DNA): TGTGCCAGCAGCCACCCGACTAGCGGGAGGTTCTACGAGCAGTACTTC. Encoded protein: CASSHPTSGRFYEQYF.

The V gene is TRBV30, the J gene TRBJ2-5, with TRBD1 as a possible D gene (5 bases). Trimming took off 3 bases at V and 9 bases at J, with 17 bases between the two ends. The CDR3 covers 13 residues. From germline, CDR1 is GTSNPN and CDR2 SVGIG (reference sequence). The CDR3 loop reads CAWSLSGNPSQYF. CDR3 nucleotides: TGTGCCTGGAGCTTATCAGGGAACCCTTCCCAGTACTTC.

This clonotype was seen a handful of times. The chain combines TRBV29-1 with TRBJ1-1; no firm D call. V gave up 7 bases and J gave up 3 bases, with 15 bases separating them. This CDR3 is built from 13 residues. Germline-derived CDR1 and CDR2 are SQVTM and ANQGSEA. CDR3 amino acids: CSAQAGLDTEAFF. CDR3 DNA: TGCAGCGCCCAAGCGGGTCTTGACACTGAAGCTTTCTTT.

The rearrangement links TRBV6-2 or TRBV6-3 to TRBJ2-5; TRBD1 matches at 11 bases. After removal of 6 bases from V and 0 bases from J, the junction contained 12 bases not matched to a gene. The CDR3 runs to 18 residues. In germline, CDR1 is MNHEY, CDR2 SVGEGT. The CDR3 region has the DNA TGTGCCAGCAGCCCGAAGTTCGGGACAGGGGGATACCAAGAGACCCAGTACTTC. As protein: CASSPKFGTGGYQETQYF.

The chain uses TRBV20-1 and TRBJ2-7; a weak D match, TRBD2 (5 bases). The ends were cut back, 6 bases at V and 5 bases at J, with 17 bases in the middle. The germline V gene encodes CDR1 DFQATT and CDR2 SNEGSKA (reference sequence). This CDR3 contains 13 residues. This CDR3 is CSARGAVGHEQYF. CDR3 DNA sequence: TGCAGTGCCCGGGGAGCTGTGGGCCACGAGCAGTACTTC.

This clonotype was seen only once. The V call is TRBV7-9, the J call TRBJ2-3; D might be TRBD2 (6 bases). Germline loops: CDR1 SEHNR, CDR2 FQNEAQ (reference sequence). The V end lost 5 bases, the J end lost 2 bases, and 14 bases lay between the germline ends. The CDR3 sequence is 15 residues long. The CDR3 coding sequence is TGTGCCAGCAGCGGGGGTAGGAGGGCCACAGATACGCAGTATTTT. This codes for CASSGGRRATDTQYF.

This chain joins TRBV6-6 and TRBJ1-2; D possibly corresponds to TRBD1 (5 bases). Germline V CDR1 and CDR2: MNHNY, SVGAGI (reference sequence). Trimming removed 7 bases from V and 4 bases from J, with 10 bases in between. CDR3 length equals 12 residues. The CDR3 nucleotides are TGTGCCAGCACAGAGGGGATCTATGGCTACACCTTC. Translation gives CASTEGIYGYTF.

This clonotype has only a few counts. The CDR3 sequence is CASSTYNPPTGGTDTQYF. The CDR3 bases are TGTGCCAGCAGTACTTATAATCCCCCTACCGGGGGCACAGATACGCAGTATTTT. The gene calls are TRBV27 and TRBJ2-3, with a tentative D call TRBD2 (5 bases). With 5 bases removed from V and 1 base from J, the gap between germline ends came to 22 bases. Per the germline V gene, CDR1 is MNHEY and CDR2 is SMNVEV (reference sequence). The CDR3 runs 18 residues.

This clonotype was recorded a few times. CDR3 residues: CASSPRGDASSSYEQYF. Written as DNA, the CDR3 is TGTGCCAGCTCACCACGGGGGGACGCCTCCAGCTCCTACGAGCAGTACTTC. The rearrangement joins TRBV18 to TRBJ2-7, with D tentatively TRBD2 (6 bases). V was shortened by 1 base and J by 0 bases, with 16 bases between the two germline ends. Germline V gives CDR1 KGHSH, CDR2 LQKENI. The CDR3 sequence is 17 residues long.

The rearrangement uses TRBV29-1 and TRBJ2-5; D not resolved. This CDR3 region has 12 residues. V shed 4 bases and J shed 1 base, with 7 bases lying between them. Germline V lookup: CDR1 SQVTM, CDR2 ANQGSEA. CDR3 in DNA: TGCAGCGTTGTTGGGCTCCAAGAGACCCAGTACTTC. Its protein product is CSVVGLQETQYF.

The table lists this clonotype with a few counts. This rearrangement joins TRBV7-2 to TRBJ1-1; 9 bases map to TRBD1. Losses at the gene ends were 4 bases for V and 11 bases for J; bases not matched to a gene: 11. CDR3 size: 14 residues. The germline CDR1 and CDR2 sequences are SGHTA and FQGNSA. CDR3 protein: CASSSLPGQGYAFF. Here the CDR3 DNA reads TGTGCCAGCAGCTCCCTACCGGGACAGGGTTACGCTTTCTTT.

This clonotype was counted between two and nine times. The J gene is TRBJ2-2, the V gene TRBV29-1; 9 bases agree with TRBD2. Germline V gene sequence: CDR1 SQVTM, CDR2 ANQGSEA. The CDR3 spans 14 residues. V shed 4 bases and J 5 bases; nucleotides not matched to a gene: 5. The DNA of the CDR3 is TGCAGCGTTGGTTCTAGCGGGGCAACCGGGGAGCTGTTTTTT. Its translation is CSVGSSGATGELFF.

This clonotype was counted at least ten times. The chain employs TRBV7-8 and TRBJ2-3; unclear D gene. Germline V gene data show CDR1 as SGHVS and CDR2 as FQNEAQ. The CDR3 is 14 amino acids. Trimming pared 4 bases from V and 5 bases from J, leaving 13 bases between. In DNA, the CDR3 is TGTGCCAGCAGCTCCATACATTCGGGAGATACGCAGTATTTT. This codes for CASSSIHSGDTQYF. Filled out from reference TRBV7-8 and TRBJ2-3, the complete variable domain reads GAGVSQSPRYKVAKRGQDVALRCDPISGHVSLFWYQQALGQGPEFLTYFQNEAQLDKSGLPSDRFFAERPEGSVSTLKIQRTQQEDSAVYLCASSSIHSGDTQYFGPGTRLTVL.

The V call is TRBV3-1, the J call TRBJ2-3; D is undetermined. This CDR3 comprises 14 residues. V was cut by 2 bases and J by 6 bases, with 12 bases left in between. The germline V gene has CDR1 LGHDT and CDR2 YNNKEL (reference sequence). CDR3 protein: CASSQFLQADTQYF. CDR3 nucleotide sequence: TGTGCCAGCAGCCAATTCCTTCAGGCGGATACGCAGTATTTT.